This T cell receptor (beta chain) emerged from a study of cytomegalovirus exposure and HLA in healthy donors. Germline V CDR1 and CDR2: PRHDT, FYEKMQ (reference sequence). This CDR3 is 17 amino acids long. Deletions cut 1 base from V and 2 bases from J, with 17 bases between. Only one count was recorded for this clone. Its antigen remains unidentified. Both 60 Vbeta primers and 13 Jbeta primers went into the PCR. Clones were sequenced by immunoSEQ multiplex PCR, and TCRdb holds only the in-frame ones, with some missing. The sample includes approximately 170,000 clones, about 82% seen only once; the top ten take less than 3%. Study-level findings and limits: A list of 164 TCR beta chains associated with cytomegalovirus was given. A prior analysis recorded that most TCR beta V segments were productive about 87% or about 30% of the time. In the analysis, some V segments, TRBV6-2 and TRBV6-3 included, were excluded as indistinguishable.

The receptor was isolated from a male donor in good health and CMV-seronegative. V is TRBV13 and J is TRBJ1-2; D not resolved. Sequencing input: PBMCs. DNA of the CDR3: TGTGCCAGCAGCTTAGTTGGAAGGAGTCCCGCCAACTATGGCTACACCTTC. Its translation is CASSLVGRSPANYGYTF.